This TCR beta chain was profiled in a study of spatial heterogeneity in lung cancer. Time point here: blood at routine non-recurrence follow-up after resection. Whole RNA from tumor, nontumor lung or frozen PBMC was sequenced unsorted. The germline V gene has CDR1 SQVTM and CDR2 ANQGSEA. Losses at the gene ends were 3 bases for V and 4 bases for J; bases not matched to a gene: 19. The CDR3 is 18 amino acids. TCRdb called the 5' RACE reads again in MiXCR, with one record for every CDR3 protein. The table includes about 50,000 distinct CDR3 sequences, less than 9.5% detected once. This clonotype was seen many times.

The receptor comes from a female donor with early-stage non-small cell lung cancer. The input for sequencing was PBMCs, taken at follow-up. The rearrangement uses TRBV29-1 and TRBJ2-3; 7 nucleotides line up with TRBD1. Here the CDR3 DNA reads TGCAGCGTTGAGCCCTACGGAAACAGGGGTTACTACGCAGATACGCAGTATTTT. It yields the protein CSVEPYGNRGYYADTQYF.